This entry is about one T cell receptor (beta chain). Its antigen target is currently unknown. One base away there is no much larger clone; base qualities are not given. The treatment or condition label for this specimen denotes: randomized to nivolumab then ipilimumab (arm A) or the reverse (arm B). None of the patients in the trial had previously been given DNA-damaging chemotherapy. Live CD3+CD8+ cells negative for CD19 and CD56 were sorted from thawed PBMCs on a FACS Aria II flow cytometer. Samples were obtained from patients with melanoma enrolled in CheckMate 064, a randomized, open-label phase II trial of sequential checkpoint blockade. Peripheral blood mononuclear cells were obtained through leukapheresis, purified using Ficoll-Paque, and frozen in human serum containing roughly 10% DMSO. Immediately after sorting, the purity of the sorted blood CD3+CD8+ cells was confirmed to be >98%, and DNA was then extracted.

This specimen comes from a study of sequential checkpoint blockade in melanoma (dated by TCRdb to about 2019). Context from the whole study: Patients were assigned by 1:1 randomization to either first-line nivolumab followed by ipilimumab (arm A) or ipilimumab followed by nivolumab (arm B). Both trial sequences were followed by maintenance nivolumab.

General study outcomes and caveats: Larger, independent patient cohorts are needed to validate the response-prediction model that combines TCR metrics and mutation burden.

TCRbeta CDR3 regions were immunosequenced from genomic DNA with the immunoSEQ Assay. Before high-throughput sequencing, the genomic DNA was amplified using bias-controlled multiplex PCR. In the paper's pipeline: To quantify the absolute abundance of each unique TCRbeta CDR3 region, the sequences were collapsed and filtered. Clonality, defined as 1 minus Pielou's evenness, was calculated using only productive rearrangements. A previously published method was used to identify clones with significantly greater frequencies in on-treatment samples than in baseline samples. Not all clones reach the TCRdb copy of this immuneACCESS table, which keeps in-frame sequences only. Checked studies attribute under half of the gap to unresolved V genes and leave the rest unexplained. V, J and clone size derive from that table, while D and trimming were established from the DNA sequence. Across this sample there are approximately 11,000 clones, with roughly 80% seen only once. The top ten clonotypes cover 9.5% to 13% of the sample.

The input for sequencing was CD8+ T cells sorted from blood (inferred from file names), taken from a patient given nivolumab and ipilimumab in sequence. The receptor comes from a human donor with melanoma.

CDR3 loop: CASITGAGGEQFF. The sequenced DNA: TGTGCCAGCATAACCGGGGCAGGGGGTGAGCAGTTCTTC. This receptor chain uses TRBV6-1 and TRBJ2-1, with TRBD1 identical over 7 junction bases. Sequences MNHNS (CDR1) and SASEGT (CDR2) are obtained from the germline V gene. The CDR3 runs 13 amino acids, cysteine and phenylalanine included. Left in the record is the CDR3 DNA by itself, 39 bases read in frame from the first base. The junction shows trimming of 7 bases on V and 9 bases on J, and the gene matches do not reach 9 bases of it.